Listed here are 6 T cell receptor beta chains from one sample, sequenced in a study of CD8+ T cells in alopecia areata. Stated treatment: oral pan-JAK inhibitor, 5-10 mg twice daily. Extracted RNA was reverse transcribed into cDNA, the sequencing template. Sequenced by immunoSEQ multiplex PCR; TCRdb stores in-frame clones only, minus some. This sample has approximately 200,000 clones; roughly three fifths occur once, and the top ten carry over 3%. The sample here was CD4+ T cells sorted from blood, taken at week 4, from a patient treated with tofacitinib. Every receptor here comes from a human donor with alopecia areata.

This clone was observed a handful of times. The V and J genes are TRBV5-1 and TRBJ2-3, with D hard to call. The germline V gene encodes CDR1 SGHRS and CDR2 YFSETQ. This CDR3 has 15 amino acids. The V end was cut by 0 bases, the J end by 1 base, with 9 bases between. DNA for the CDR3: TGCGCCAGCAGCTTGGATGGCACGGGCACAGATACGCAGTATTTT. Translated: CASSLDGTGTDTQYF.

This CDR3 reads CASGHTEAFF. CDR3 sequence (DNA): TGTGCCAGCGGGCACACTGAAGCTTTCTTT. The genes are TRBV6-5 and TRBJ1-1; the D is unclear. Trimming took 8 bases from V and 3 from J, leaving 4 bases between them. Germline CDR1 reads MNHEY; CDR2 reads SVGAGI. The CDR3 runs 10 residues.

This clone has just a few counts. The chain links TRBV2 to TRBJ2-3, with D hard to call. The CDR3 extends over 10 amino acids. Germline-derived CDR1 and CDR2 are SNHLY and FYNNEI. Deletions cut 8 bases from V and 5 bases from J, with 5 bases between. This CDR3 is CASGEDTQYF. DNA of the CDR3: TGTGCCAGCGGAGAAGATACGCAGTATTTT.

The chain is built from TRBV5-1 and TRBJ2-1; 9 nucleotides align to TRBD1. Germline CDR1 reads SGHRS; CDR2 reads YFSETQ. This CDR3 has 16 residues. The V gene end was trimmed by 1 base and the J gene end by 4 bases; junction bases not matched to a gene: 6. DNA of the CDR3: TGCGCCAGCAGCTTGATGGGACAGGGACCTTACAATGAGCAGTTCTTC. It is translated as CASSLMGQGPYNEQFF.

The J gene is TRBJ2-5, the V gene TRBV7-9, with TRBD2 matching 9 bases. The CDR3 is 18 amino acids. Germline loops: CDR1 SEHNR, CDR2 FQNEAQ (reference sequence). V shed 1 base, J shed 2 bases, and the junction held 11 bases outside the gene matches. The DNA of the CDR3 is TGTGCCAGCAGCTTAGGGACTAGCGCGGCCAGGCCGCAAGAGACCCAGTACTTC. This codes for CASSLGTSAARPQETQYF.

The chain has TRBV6-1 and TRBJ2-1; tentatively, D is TRBD2 (6 bases). Per germline, CDR1 MNHNS and CDR2 SASEGT. The CDR3 contains 13 residues. Trimming took off 5 bases at V and 10 bases at J, with 15 bases between the two ends. The CDR3 is CASSSPAGSEQFF. CDR3 sequence (DNA): TGTGCCAGCAGTTCCCCCGCGGGGTCCGAGCAGTTCTTC.